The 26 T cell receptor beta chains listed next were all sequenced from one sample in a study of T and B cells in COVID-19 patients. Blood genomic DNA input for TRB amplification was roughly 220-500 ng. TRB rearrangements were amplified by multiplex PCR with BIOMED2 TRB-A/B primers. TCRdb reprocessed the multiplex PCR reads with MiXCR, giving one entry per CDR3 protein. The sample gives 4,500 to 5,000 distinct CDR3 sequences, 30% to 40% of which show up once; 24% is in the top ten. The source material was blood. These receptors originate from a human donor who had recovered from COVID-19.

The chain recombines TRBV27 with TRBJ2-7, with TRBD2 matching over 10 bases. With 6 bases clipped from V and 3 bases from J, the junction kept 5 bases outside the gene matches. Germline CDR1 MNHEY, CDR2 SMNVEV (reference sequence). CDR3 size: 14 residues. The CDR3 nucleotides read TGTGCCAGCAGCCTGGGACTAGCGTTCTACGAGCAGTACTTC. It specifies CASSLGLAFYEQYF.

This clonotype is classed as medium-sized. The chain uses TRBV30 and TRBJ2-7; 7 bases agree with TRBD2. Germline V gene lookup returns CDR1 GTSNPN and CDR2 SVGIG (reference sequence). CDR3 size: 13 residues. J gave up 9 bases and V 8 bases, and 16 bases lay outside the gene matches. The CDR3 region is CATKRGPSFGQYF. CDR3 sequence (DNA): TGTGCCACGAAGCGGGGACCTTCGTTCGGGCAGTACTTC.

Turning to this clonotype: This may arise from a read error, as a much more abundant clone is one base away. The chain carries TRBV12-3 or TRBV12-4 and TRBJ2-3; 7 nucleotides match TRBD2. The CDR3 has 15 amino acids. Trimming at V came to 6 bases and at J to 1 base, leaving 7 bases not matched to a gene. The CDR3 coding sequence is TGTGCCAGCAGGGGACTACCGGGAGGCACAGATACGCAGTATTTT. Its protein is CASRGLPGGTDTQYF.

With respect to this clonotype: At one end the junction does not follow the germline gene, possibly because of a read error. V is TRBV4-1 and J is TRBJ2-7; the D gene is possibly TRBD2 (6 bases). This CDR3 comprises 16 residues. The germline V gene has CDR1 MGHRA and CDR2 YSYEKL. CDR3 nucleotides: TGTGCCAGCAGCAAAGACTTAGCGGCGGCGCGGGGCGAGCAGTACTTC. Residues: CASSKDLAAARGEQYF.

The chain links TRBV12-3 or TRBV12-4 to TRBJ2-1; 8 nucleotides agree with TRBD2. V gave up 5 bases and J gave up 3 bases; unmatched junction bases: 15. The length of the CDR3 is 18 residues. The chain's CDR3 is CASSVIGGGKIIYNEQFF. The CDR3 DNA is TGTGCCAGCAGTGTTATCGGGGGGGGAAAAATAATCTACAATGAGCAGTTCTTC.

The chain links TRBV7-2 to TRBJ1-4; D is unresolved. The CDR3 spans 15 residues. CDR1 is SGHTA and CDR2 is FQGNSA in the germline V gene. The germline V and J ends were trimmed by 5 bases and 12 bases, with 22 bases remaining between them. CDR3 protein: CASSPDRTGGVQLFF. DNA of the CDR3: TGTGCCAGCAGCCCCGACCGGACGGGTGGTGTGCAACTGTTTTTT.

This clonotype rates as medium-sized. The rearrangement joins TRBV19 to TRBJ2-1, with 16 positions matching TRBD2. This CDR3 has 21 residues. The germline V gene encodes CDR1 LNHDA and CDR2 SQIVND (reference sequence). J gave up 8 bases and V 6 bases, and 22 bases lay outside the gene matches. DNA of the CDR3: TGTGCCAGTAGCCCTATATTCTTGCTCGGGACTAGCGGGAGGGCAACGGATGAGCAGTTCTTC. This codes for CASSPIFLLGTSGRATDEQFF.

CDR3 DNA: TGTGCCAGCAGCTTGGATCCAGGGCCTAATGAAAAACTGTTTTTT. It translates to CASSLDPGPNEKLFF. This sequence joins TRBV5-6 and TRBJ1-4; D possibly corresponds to TRBD1 (5 bases). Trimming cost V 0 bases and J 3 bases, with 9 bases left between them. Germline assignment: CDR1 SGHDT and CDR2 YYEEEE. The length of the CDR3 is 15 residues.

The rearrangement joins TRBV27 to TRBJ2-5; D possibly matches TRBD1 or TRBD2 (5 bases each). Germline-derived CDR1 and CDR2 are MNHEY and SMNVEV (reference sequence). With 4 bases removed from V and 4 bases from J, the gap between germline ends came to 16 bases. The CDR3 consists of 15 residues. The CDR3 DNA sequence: TGTGCCAGCAGTTCTTTATCCCAGGGACGAGAGACCCAGTACTTC. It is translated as CASSSLSQGRETQYF.

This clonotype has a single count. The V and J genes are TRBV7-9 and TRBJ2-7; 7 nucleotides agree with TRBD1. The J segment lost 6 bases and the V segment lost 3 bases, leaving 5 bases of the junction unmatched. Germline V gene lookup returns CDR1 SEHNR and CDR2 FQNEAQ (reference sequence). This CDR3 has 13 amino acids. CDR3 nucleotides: TGTGCCAGCAGCTTTACAGGGGTGGGCGAGCAGTACTTC. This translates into CASSFTGVGEQYF.

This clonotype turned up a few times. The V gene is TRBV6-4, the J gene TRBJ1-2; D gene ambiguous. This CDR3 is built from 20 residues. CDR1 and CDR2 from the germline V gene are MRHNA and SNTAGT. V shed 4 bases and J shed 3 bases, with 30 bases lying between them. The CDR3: CASSALLGGQSFDGDYGYTF. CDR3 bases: TGTGCCAGCAGTGCGCTACTGGGAGGGCAGAGTTTTGACGGAGACTATGGCTACACCTTC.

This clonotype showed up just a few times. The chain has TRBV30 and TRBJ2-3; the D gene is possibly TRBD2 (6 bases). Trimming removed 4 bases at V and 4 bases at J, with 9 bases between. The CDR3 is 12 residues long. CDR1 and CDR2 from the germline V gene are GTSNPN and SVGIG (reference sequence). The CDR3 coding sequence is TGTGCCTGGACTAGACTAGCAGATACGCAGTATTTT. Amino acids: CAWTRLADTQYF.

The CDR3 nucleotides read TGTGCCTGGAGTATGATGGCAGTGGGCCAGCCCCAGCATTTT. Protein: CAWSMMAVGQPQHF. The chain is built from TRBV30 and TRBJ1-5; D gene ambiguous. The CDR3 is 14 residues long. V was clipped by 2 bases and J by 7 bases, with 15 bases between them. Germline CDR1 is GTSNPN and CDR2 is SVGIG (reference sequence).

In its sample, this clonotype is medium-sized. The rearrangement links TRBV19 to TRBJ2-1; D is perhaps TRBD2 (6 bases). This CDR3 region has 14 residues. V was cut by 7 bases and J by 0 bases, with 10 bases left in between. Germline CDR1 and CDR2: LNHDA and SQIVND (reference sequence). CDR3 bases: TGTGCCAGTACTAGCGCCTACTCCTACAATGAGCAGTTCTTC. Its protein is CASTSAYSYNEQFF.

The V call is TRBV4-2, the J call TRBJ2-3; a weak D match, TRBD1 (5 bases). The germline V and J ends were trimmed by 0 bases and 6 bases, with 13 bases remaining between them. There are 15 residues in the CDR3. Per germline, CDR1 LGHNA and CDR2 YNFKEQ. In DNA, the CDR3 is TGTGCCAGCAGCCAAGAGCAGGGTGGGTCGGATACGCAGTATTTT. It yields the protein CASSQEQGGSDTQYF.

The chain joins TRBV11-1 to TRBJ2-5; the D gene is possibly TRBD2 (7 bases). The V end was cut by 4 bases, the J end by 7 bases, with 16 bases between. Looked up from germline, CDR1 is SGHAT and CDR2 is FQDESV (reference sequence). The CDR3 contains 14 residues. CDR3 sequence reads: CASSSPGGPGTQYF. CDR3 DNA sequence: TGTGCCAGCAGCTCCCCGGGGGGCCCGGGGACCCAGTACTTC.

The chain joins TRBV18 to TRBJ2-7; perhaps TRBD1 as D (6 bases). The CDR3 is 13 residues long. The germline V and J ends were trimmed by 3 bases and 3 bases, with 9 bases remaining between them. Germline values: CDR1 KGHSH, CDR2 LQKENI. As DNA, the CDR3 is TGTGCCAGCTCACCCAGGGGCATCTACGAGCAGTACTTC. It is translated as CASSPRGIYEQYF.

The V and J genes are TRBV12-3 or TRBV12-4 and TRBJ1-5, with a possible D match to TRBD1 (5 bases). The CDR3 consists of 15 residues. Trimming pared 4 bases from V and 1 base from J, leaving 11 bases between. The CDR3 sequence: CASSCCGGSNQPQHF. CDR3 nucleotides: TGTGCCAGCAGTTGTTGCGGGGGGAGCAATCAGCCCCAGCATTTT.

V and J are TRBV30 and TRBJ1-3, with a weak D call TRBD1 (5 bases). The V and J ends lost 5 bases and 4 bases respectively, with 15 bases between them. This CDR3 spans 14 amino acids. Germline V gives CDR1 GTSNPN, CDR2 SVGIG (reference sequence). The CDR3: CAWSTGIQGNTIYF. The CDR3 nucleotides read TGTGCCTGGTCAACAGGTATTCAGGGAAACACCATATATTTT.

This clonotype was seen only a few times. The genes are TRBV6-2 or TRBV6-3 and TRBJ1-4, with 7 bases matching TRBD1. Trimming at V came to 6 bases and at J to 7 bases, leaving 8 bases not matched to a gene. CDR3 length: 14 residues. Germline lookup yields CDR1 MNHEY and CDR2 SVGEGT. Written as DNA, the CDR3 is TGTGCCAGCAGACCAGGGACAGCCTTTGAAAAACTGTTTTTT. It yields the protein CASRPGTAFEKLFF.

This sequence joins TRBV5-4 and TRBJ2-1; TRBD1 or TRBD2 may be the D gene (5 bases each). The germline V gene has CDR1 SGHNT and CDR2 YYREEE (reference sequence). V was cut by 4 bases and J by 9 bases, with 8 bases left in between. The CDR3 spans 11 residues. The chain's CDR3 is CASSRGTEQFF. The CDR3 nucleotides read TGTGCCAGCAGCAGAGGGACTGAGCAGTTCTTC.

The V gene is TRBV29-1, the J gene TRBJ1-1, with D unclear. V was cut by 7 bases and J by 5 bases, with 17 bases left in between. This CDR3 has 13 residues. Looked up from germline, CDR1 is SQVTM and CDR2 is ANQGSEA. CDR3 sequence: CSGVFHRGTEAFF. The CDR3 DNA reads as TGCAGCGGTGTGTTCCACCGAGGAACTGAAGCTTTCTTT.

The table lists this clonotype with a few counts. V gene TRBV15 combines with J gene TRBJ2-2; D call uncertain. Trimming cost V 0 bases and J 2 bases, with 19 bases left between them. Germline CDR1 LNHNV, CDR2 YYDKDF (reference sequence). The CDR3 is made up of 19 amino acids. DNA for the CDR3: TGTGCCACCAGCAGAGATGGAAGTGGGTTAGCAGGAAACACCGGGGAGCTGTTTTTT. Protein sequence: CATSRDGSGLAGNTGELFF. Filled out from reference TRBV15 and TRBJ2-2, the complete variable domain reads DAMVIQNPRYQVTQFGKPVTLSCSQTLNHNVMYWYQQKSSQAPKLLFHYYDKDFNNEADTPDNFQSRRPNTSFCFLDIRSPGLGDTAMYLCATSRDGSGLAGNTGELFFGEGSRLTVL.

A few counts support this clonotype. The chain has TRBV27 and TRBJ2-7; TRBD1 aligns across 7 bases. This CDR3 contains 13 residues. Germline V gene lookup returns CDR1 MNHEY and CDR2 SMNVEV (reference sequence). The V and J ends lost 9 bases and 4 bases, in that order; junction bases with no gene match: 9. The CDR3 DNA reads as TGTGCCAGTTCCCCGGGACAGATATACGAGCAGTACTTC. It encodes CASSPGQIYEQYF.

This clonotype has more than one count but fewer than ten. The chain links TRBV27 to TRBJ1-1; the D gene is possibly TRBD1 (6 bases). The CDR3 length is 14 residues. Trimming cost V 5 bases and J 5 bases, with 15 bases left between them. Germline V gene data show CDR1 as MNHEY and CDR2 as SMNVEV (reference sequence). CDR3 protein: CASSIDRRRTEAFF. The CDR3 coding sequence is TGTGCCAGCAGTATAGACAGGAGGCGAACTGAAGCTTTCTTT.

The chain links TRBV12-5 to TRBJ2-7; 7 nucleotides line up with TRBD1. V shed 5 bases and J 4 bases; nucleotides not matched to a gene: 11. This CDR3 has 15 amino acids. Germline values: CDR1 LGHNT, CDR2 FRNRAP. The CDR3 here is CASGVRQGKRYEQYF. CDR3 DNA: TGTGCTAGTGGTGTCAGACAGGGAAAACGGTACGAGCAGTACTTC.